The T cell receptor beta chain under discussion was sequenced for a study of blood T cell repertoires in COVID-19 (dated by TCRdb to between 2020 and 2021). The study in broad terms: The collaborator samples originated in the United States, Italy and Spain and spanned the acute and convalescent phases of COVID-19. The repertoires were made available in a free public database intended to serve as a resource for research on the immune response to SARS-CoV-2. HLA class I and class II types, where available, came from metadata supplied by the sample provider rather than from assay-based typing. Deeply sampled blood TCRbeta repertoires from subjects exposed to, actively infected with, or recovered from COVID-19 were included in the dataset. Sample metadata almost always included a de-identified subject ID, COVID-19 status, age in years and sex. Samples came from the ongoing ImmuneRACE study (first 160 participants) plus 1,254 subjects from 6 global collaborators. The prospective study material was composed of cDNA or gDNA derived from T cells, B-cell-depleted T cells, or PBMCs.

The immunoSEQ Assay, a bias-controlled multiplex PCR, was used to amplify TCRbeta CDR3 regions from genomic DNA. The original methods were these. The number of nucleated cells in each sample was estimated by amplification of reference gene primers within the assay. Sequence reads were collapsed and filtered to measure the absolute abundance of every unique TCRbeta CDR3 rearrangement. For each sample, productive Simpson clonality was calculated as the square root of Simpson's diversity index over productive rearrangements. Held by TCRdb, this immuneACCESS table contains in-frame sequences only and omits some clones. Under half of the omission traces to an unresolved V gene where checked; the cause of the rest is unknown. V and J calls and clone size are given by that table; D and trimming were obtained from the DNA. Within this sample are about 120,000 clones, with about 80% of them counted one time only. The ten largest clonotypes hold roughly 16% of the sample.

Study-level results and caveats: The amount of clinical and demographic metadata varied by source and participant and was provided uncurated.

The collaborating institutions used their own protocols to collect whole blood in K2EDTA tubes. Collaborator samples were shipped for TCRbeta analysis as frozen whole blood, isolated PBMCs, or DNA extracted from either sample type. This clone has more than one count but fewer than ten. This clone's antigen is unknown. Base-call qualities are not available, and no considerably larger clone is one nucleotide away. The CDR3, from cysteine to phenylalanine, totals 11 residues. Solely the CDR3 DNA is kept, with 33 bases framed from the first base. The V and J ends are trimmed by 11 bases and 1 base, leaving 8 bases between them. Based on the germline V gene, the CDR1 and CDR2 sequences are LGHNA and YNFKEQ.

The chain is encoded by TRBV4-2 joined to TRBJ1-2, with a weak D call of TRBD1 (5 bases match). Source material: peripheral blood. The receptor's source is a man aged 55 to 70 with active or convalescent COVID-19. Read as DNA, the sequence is TGTGCCGCAGGGAATAACTATGGCTACACCTTC. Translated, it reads CAAGNNYGYTF.